A selection of T cell receptor beta chains follows, all from one sample in a study of blood T cell repertoires in COVID-19. The table came from immunoSEQ multiplex PCR; TCRdb's copy has only in-frame clones and leaves some out. This sample has 170,000 or so clones; around nine tenths occur once, and the top ten carry approximately 0.5%. The sequenced sample was peripheral blood. These receptors were obtained from a man aged 50-59 years with acute or convalescent COVID-19. The CDR3 runs from the conserved cysteine through the conserved F or W. Fields, in order: J gene, V gene, CDR3 protein.

>TRBJ1-1|TRBV7-6
CASSLRDRGPRNTEAFF
>TRBJ2-2|TRBV27
CASSRDWATGELFF
>TRBJ1-6|TRBV28
CASSLILREELHF
>TRBJ2-3|TRBV11-3
CASSSGLAQSTDTQYF
>TRBJ2-1|TRBV30
CAWRTSGGHNEQFF
>TRBJ1-2|TRBV7-9
CASSVQGYGYTF
>TRBJ2-2|TRBV19
CASSIASSGLSGELFF
>TRBJ1-4|TRBV7-9
CASSLLEPNEKLFF
>TRBJ2-7|TRBV28
CASRGQGEQYF
>TRBJ1-3|TRBV11-2
CASNQAQIGSGNTIYF
>TRBJ2-7|TRBV18
CASRPPGDSYEQYF
>TRBJ2-1|TRBV2
CASSPPGQSSYNEQFF
>TRBJ2-7|TRBV29-1
CSAPGTSGAKDEQYF
>TRBJ2-6|TRBV6-5
CASSLSSGANVLTF
>TRBJ2-7|TRBV3-1/TRBV3-2
CASSQNTGAEQYF
>TRBJ2-7|TRBV4-1
CASSPRDSTYEQYF